A selection of T cell receptor beta chains follows, all from one sample in a study of radiation and T cells in renal cell carcinoma. Some clones are missing from TCRdb's copy, which holds only in-frame ones; the method was immunoSEQ multiplex PCR. The repertoire has about 130,000 clones, more than 70% of them found once; the top ten carry 12%. The source material was blood, sampled from a patient whose treatment included radiotherapy and nephrectomy. The receptors stem from a woman between 50 and 59 years old with renal cell carcinoma. Each CDR3 is given with its conserved first and last residue. Fields, in order: V gene, J gene, clone size, D gene, CDR3 protein, CDR3 DNA. D genes are given only for firm matches. The listing skips clone size in some rows; elsewhere it reads once, few, many or a size class.

v_call: TRBV6-1
j_call: TRBJ2-1
clone_size: NA
d_call: TRBD2
cdr3_aa: CASSENPIVAGARREQFF
cdr3_nt: TGTGCCAGCAGTGAAAACCCTATAGTAGCGGGGGCCCGTAGGGAGCAGTTCTTC

v_call: TRBV2
j_call: TRBJ1-6
clone_size: NA
d_call: NA
cdr3_aa: CASSEMRIEPLHF
cdr3_nt: TGTGCCAGCAGTGAAATGCGGATTGAACCCCTCCACTTT

v_call: TRBV5-4
j_call: TRBJ2-5
clone_size: NA
d_call: TRBD2
cdr3_aa: CASSLGIGAGDRETQYF
cdr3_nt: TGTGCCAGCAGCTTGGGGATAGGGGCGGGGGATCGCGAGACCCAGTACTTC

v_call: TRBV11-2
j_call: TRBJ2-2
clone_size: NA
d_call: TRBD2
cdr3_aa: CASSRAGQGGYLRTGELFF
cdr3_nt: TGTGCCAGCAGCCGCGCCGGGCAGGGAGGGTACCTGAGGACCGGGGAGCTGTTTTTT

v_call: TRBV10-2
j_call: TRBJ2-2
clone_size: NA
d_call: TRBD2
cdr3_aa: CASSGLAGGLIGELFF
cdr3_nt: TGCGCCAGCAGTGGGCTAGCGGGGGGGCTGATCGGGGAGCTGTTTTTT

v_call: TRBV5-1
j_call: TRBJ2-5
clone_size: NA
d_call: NA
cdr3_aa: CASSMGRLQETQYF
cdr3_nt: TGCGCCAGCAGCATGGGACGCCTCCAAGAGACCCAGTACTTC

v_call: TRBV29-1
j_call: TRBJ1-1
clone_size: few
d_call: NA
cdr3_aa: CSVRRLVSGTEAFF
cdr3_nt: TGCAGCGTTCGCCGACTTGTCTCTGGCACTGAAGCTTTCTTT

v_call: TRBV2
j_call: TRBJ2-5
clone_size: NA
d_call: NA
cdr3_aa: CASIGRLVETQYF
cdr3_nt: TGTGCCAGCATCGGCAGGCTGGTTGAGACCCAGTACTTC

v_call: TRBV6-4
j_call: TRBJ2-3
clone_size: NA
d_call: NA
cdr3_aa: CASSQDGNTDTQYF
cdr3_nt: TGTGCCAGCAGCCAAGACGGCAACACAGATACGCAGTATTTT

v_call: TRBV6-5
j_call: TRBJ1-5
clone_size: NA
d_call: TRBD1
cdr3_aa: CASSYSRGRNQPQHF
cdr3_nt: TGTGCCAGCAGTTACTCCAGGGGGCGAAATCAGCCCCAGCATTTT

v_call: TRBV6-5
j_call: TRBJ1-1
clone_size: NA
d_call: NA
cdr3_aa: CASSHQQRGYAEAFF
cdr3_nt: TGTGCCAGCAGTCATCAACAGCGGGGCTACGCTGAAGCTTTCTTT

v_call: TRBV5-1
j_call: TRBJ2-1
clone_size: NA
d_call: TRBD1
cdr3_aa: CASSLGTGGRSGEQFF
cdr3_nt: TGCGCCAGCAGCTTGGGAACAGGGGGCCGATCCGGTGAGCAGTTCTTC

v_call: TRBV7-2
j_call: TRBJ1-1
clone_size: NA
d_call: NA
cdr3_aa: CASSYSQVAFF
cdr3_nt: TGTGCCAGCAGCTACTCGCAGGTAGCTTTCTTT

v_call: TRBV6-1
j_call: TRBJ2-7
clone_size: once
d_call: NA
cdr3_aa: CASSEARGRQRYEQYF
cdr3_nt: TGTGCCAGCAGTGAAGCGCGAGGGAGACAGCGGTACGAGCAGTACTTC

v_call: TRBV19
j_call: TRBJ2-1
clone_size: NA
d_call: TRBD2
cdr3_aa: CASSRTSGALGQFF
cdr3_nt: TGTGCCAGTAGTAGGACTAGCGGGGCCCTGGGGCAGTTCTTC

v_call: TRBV4-2
j_call: TRBJ2-5
clone_size: once
d_call: NA
cdr3_aa: CASSQDERGETQYF
cdr3_nt: TGTGCCAGCAGCCAAGATGAAAGGGGTGAGACCCAGTACTTC

v_call: TRBV14
j_call: TRBJ2-7
clone_size: NA
d_call: NA
cdr3_aa: CASSQGALREQYF
cdr3_nt: TGTGCCAGCAGCCAAGGGGCCCTGCGGGAGCAGTACTTC